The 21 T cell receptor beta chains presented below share a single source sample, sequenced in a study of post-analysis software for immune sequencing data. Regarding the study as a whole: Five TRBV segments, TRBV5-6, TRBV5-1 and TRBV20-1 among them, were found more frequent in patients than controls.

Researchers reported that TCR beta cDNA libraries carried unique molecular identifiers. Via MiXCR, TCRdb re-called the PCR reads, giving one row per CDR3 protein. The table shows more than 450,000 distinct CDR3 sequences, with around 36% occurring only once. No antigen is known for these receptors. The sample taken for sequencing was blood. These receptors were obtained from a girl aged 2 to 17 with multiple sclerosis.

CDR3 protein: CASRPGTVQETQYF. CDR3 nucleotide sequence: TGTGCCAGCAGGCCCGGGACGGTGCAAGAGACCCAGTACTTC. This sequence joins TRBV12-3 or TRBV12-4 and TRBJ2-5; D possibly uses TRBD1 or TRBD2 (5 bases each). Trimming removed 6 bases from V and 2 bases from J, with 13 bases in between. There are 14 residues in the CDR3.

As for this clonotype: A much larger clone lies one base from this, so it may be a read error. The rearrangement uses TRBV5-1 and TRBJ2-1; D might be TRBD1 or TRBD2, each matching 5 bases. The germline V and J ends were trimmed by 0 bases and 10 bases, with 14 bases remaining between them. Per the germline V gene, CDR1 is SGHRS and CDR2 is YFSETQ. The CDR3 runs 14 residues. The CDR3 reads CASSLDNVGDEQFF. The CDR3 nucleotides are TGCGCCAGCAGCTTGGATAACGTAGGGGACGAGCAGTTCTTC.

The CDR3 loop is CASSLWSGTEAFF. As DNA, the CDR3 is TGTGCCAGCAGTTTATGGTCGGGCACTGAAGCTTTCTTT. V and J are TRBV28 and TRBJ1-1; D call uncertain. The V end lost 0 bases, the J end lost 4 bases, and 6 bases lay between the germline ends. The CDR3 loop spans 13 amino acids. The germline gives CDR1 MDHEN, CDR2 SYDVKM. Full variable domain (rest looked up from reference TRBV28 and TRBJ1-1): DVKVTQSSRYLVKRTGEKVFLECVQDMDHENMFWYRQDPGLGLRLIYFSYDVKMKEKGDIPEGYSVSREKKERFSLILESASTNQTSMYLCASSLWSGTEAFFGQGTRLTVV.

The chain is built from TRBV5-1 and TRBJ2-1; D call uncertain. This CDR3 is built from 14 residues. Germline loops: CDR1 SGHRS, CDR2 YFSETQ. V dropped 4 bases and J dropped 3 bases, with 11 bases sitting between them. CDR3 nucleotide sequence: TGCGCCAGCAGCCACTCACCGGACTACAATGAGCAGTTCTTC. This gives the protein CASSHSPDYNEQFF.

This clonotype occurred a few times. CDR3 in amino acids: CASSFGLRSTEAFF. The CDR3 DNA sequence: TGTGCCAGCAGCTTCGGGTTAAGGAGCACTGAAGCTTTCTTT. The chain links TRBV11-2 to TRBJ1-1, with D unresolved. The V gene's germline CDR1 is SGHAT and CDR2 FQNNGV. Trimming cost V 3 bases and J 4 bases, with 12 bases left between them. The CDR3 has 14 amino acids.

This chain uses TRBV7-2 with TRBJ2-3; 11 nucleotides line up with TRBD2. The trim removed 5 bases at V and 5 bases at J, leaving 9 bases unmatched. The V gene's germline CDR1 is SGHTA and CDR2 FQGNSA. The CDR3 length is 16 residues. The CDR3 loop is CASSPIAGGSGDTQYF. Written as DNA, the CDR3 is TGTGCCAGCAGCCCTATAGCGGGAGGGTCAGGAGATACGCAGTATTTT.

This chain links TRBV2 with TRBJ2-3; possibly TRBD2 for D (5 bases). The V end lost 11 bases, the J end lost 2 bases, and 17 bases lay between the germline ends. Germline CDR1 is SNHLY and CDR2 is FYNNEI. This CDR3 has 14 residues. The CDR3, as DNA: TGTGCCGGGGAATCGGGGAGTTACACAGATACGCAGTATTTT. This sequence encodes CAGESGSYTDTQYF.

The chain employs TRBV20-1 and TRBJ2-5, with 9 bases aligning to TRBD2. V shed 3 bases, J shed 1 base, and the junction held 9 bases outside the gene matches. The V gene's germline CDR1 is DFQATT and CDR2 SNEGSKA (reference sequence). The CDR3 contains 16 residues. The CDR3 region has the DNA TGCAGTGCTAGTCCGCACAAGACTAGCGGCCAAGAGACCCAGTACTTC. Translating gives CSASPHKTSGQETQYF.

The chain couples TRBV7-2 to TRBJ1-5; unclear D gene. CDR1 and CDR2 from the germline V gene are SGHTA and FQGNSA. Trimming shortened V by 5 bases and J by 9 bases, and 14 bases separated the two germline ends. The CDR3 sequence is 13 residues long. As DNA, the CDR3 is TGTGCCAGCAGCCCCGACCCAAGAAGGCCCCAGCATTTT. It codes for CASSPDPRRPQHF.

This clonotype came up a few times. The genes are TRBV20-1 and TRBJ1-2; the match to TRBD1 covers 9 bases. J was trimmed by 8 bases and V by 1 base; bases with no gene match: 11. CDR1 DFQATT and CDR2 SNEGSKA come from the germline V gene (reference sequence). The CDR3 is made up of 15 amino acids. Written as DNA, the CDR3 is TGCAGTGCTAGAGGGATACAGGGGGCGGAGAGGGGCTACACCTTC. This sequence encodes CSARGIQGAERGYTF.

This clonotype was seen a few times. The chain has TRBV7-8 and TRBJ2-1; 9 positions match TRBD2. V was clipped by 7 bases and J by 7 bases; unmatched bases: 5. Germline loops: CDR1 SGHVS, CDR2 FQNEAQ. CDR3 length equals 13 residues. The chain's CDR3 is CASTSGVINEQFF. The DNA for the CDR3 is TGTGCCAGCACTAGCGGGGTCATTAATGAGCAGTTCTTC.

This clonotype has more than one count but fewer than ten. This sequence joins TRBV18 and TRBJ1-5; a weak D match, TRBD1 (5 bases). The V gene's germline CDR1 is KGHSH and CDR2 LQKENI. Trimming took off 4 bases at V and 4 bases at J, with 11 bases between the two ends. This CDR3 has 14 amino acids. This CDR3 is CASSLTGMNQPQHF. The DNA for the CDR3 is TGTGCCAGCTCACTAACAGGAATGAATCAGCCCCAGCATTTT.

The chain recombines TRBV6-5 with TRBJ2-2, with 8 positions matching TRBD1. The germline gives CDR1 MNHEY, CDR2 SVGAGI. This CDR3 has 14 residues. With 6 bases clipped from V and 6 bases from J, the junction kept 6 bases outside the gene matches. The CDR3 protein is CASRRQGAAGELFF. In DNA, the CDR3 is TGTGCCAGCAGGAGGCAGGGGGCTGCCGGGGAGCTGTTTTTT.

The chain recombines TRBV5-1 with TRBJ2-7, with D perhaps matching TRBD2 (5 bases). V lost 5 bases, J lost 7 bases, and 13 bases lay in between. CDR3 length: 12 amino acids. Germline CDR1 and CDR2: SGHRS and YFSETQ. CDR3 sequence: CASRDSVGEQYF. The CDR3 DNA is TGCGCCAGCAGGGACTCCGTGGGGGAGCAGTACTTC. The full variable domain, completed using reference TRBV5-1 and TRBJ2-7, is KAGVTQTPRYLIKTRGQQVTLSCSPISGHRSVSWYQQTPGQGLQFLFEYFSETQRNKGNFPGRFSGRQFSNSRSEMNVSTLELGDSALYLCASRDSVGEQYFGPGTRLTVT.

This clonotype has only one observation. This chain joins TRBV2 and TRBJ2-5; D ambiguous. V was clipped by 4 bases and J by 5 bases, with 8 bases between them. Per germline, CDR1 SNHLY and CDR2 FYNNEI. The CDR3 contains 12 residues. CDR3 DNA sequence: TGTGCCAGCAGTGGTCCGGTGGAGACCCAGTACTTC. Its protein product is CASSGPVETQYF. The full variable domain, in which reference TRBV2 and TRBJ2-5 provide the parts outside the CDR3, is EPEVTQTPSHQVTQMGQEVILRCVPISNHLYFYWYRQILGQKVEFLVSFYNNEISEKSEIFDDQFSVERPDGSNFTLKIRSTKLEDSAMYFCASSGPVETQYFGPGTRLLVL.

There are a few counts of this clonotype. The chain joins TRBV29-1 to TRBJ2-3; 7 bases line up with TRBD1. Germline CDR1 reads SQVTM; CDR2 reads ANQGSEA. The CDR3 totals 14 residues. With 8 bases clipped from V and 0 bases from J, the junction kept 8 bases outside the gene matches. CDR3 nucleotide sequence: TGCAGCTCTACGACAGGGAGTAGCACAGATACGCAGTATTTT. Translation gives CSSTTGSSTDTQYF.

Turning to this clonotype: It is unclear where the CDR3 begins or ends on the DNA, so no DNA is shown, and the CDR3 is as TCRdb lists it. The gene calls are TRBV20-1 and TRBJ1-2; the listed D gene, TRBD1, was not tested against the DNA. With termini counted, the CDR3 has 15 amino acids. Germline CDR1 and CDR2: DFQATT and SNEGSKA (reference sequence). CDR3 amino acids: CSVAGGITANYGHAF.

The rearrangement links TRBV24-1 to TRBJ2-1; 11 positions match TRBD2. Germline V gives CDR1 KGHDR, CDR2 SFDVKD. Trimming cost V 3 bases and J 6 bases; bases outside gene matches: 6. The CDR3 extends over 16 amino acids. This chain's CDR3 is CATSDPGTSGTNEQFF. The CDR3 region has the DNA TGTGCCACCAGTGATCCCGGGACTAGCGGAACCAATGAGCAGTTCTTC.

This chain connects TRBV20-1 to TRBJ2-7, with D tentatively TRBD1 (6 bases). Trimming removed 5 bases from V and 0 bases from J, with 11 bases in between. CDR3 length: 13 residues. CDR1 DFQATT and CDR2 SNEGSKA come from the germline V gene (reference sequence). CDR3 nucleotide sequence: TGCAGTGCTTTGGACAGTAGCTCCTACGAGCAGTACTTC. Translation gives CSALDSSSYEQYF.

This clonotype was detected only a few times. This chain links TRBV9 with TRBJ2-1; 10 bases are a match to TRBD2. Germline-derived CDR1 and CDR2 are SGDLS and YYNGEE. The CDR3 extends over 15 amino acids. V lost 0 bases and J lost 5; bases outside the gene matches: 2. Here the CDR3 reads CASSVETSGHNEQFF. CDR3 coding DNA: TGTGCCAGCAGCGTAGAGACTAGCGGGCACAATGAGCAGTTCTTC.

The chain employs TRBV20-1 and TRBJ2-1; D unclear. The V end was cut by 0 bases, the J end by 14 bases, with 17 bases between. The CDR3 has 13 amino acids. Germline values: CDR1 DFQATT, CDR2 SNEGSKA (reference sequence). The CDR3: CSARDGARALEFF. The CDR3 DNA reads TGCAGTGCTAGAGATGGAGCCCGGGCTTTGGAGTTCTTC.